Listed here are 9 T cell receptor beta chains from one sample, sequenced in a study of blood T cell repertoires in COVID-19. The repertoire was sequenced with immunoSEQ multiplex PCR; TCRdb's copy has only in-frame clones and lacks some. The sample shows roughly 170,000 clones, approximately 87% of them seen only once. The sequenced sample consisted of peripheral blood. Receptor source: a man in his 70s with active or convalescent COVID-19.

This rearrangement joins TRBV4-1 to TRBJ2-6; D ambiguous. The CDR3 length is 15 residues. V was clipped by 2 bases and J by 2 bases, with 7 bases between them. Looked up from germline, CDR1 is MGHRA and CDR2 is YSYEKL. The CDR3 protein is CASSQTRTGANVLTF. For the CDR3, the DNA is TGCGCCAGCAGCCAAACCAGAACTGGGGCCAACGTCCTGACTTTC.

This clone came up once. The CDR3 coding sequence is TGTGCCAGCAGCTTAGGAGGCAGAAAAAACATTCAGTACTTC. Encoded protein: CASSLGGRKNIQYF. This chain joins TRBV7-2 and TRBJ2-4; D is uncertain. Trimming stripped 1 base from V and 4 bases from J, with 8 bases between. From germline, CDR1 is SGHTA and CDR2 FQGNSA. The CDR3 totals 14 residues.

This clone has just a few counts. This chain uses TRBV5-1 with TRBJ1-5, with 7 bases matching TRBD1. V shed 0 bases, J shed 6 bases, and the junction held 9 bases outside the gene matches. Germline assignment: CDR1 SGHRS and CDR2 YFSETQ. The CDR3 is 16 amino acids. The CDR3 here is CASSLDGTVGSQPQHF. The CDR3 DNA is TGCGCCAGCAGCTTGGACGGGACAGTAGGTTCTCAGCCCCAGCATTTT.

The chain employs TRBV30 and TRBJ2-4, with 7 bases aligning to TRBD2. Losses at the gene ends were 3 bases for V and 3 bases for J; bases not matched to a gene: 8. This CDR3 region has 15 residues. Germline CDR1 is GTSNPN and CDR2 is SVGIG (reference sequence). The CDR3 is CAWSVWGGSKNIQYF. CDR3 DNA: TGTGCCTGGAGCGTCTGGGGGGGAAGCAAAAACATTCAGTACTTC.

This clone was counted between two and nine times. This chain uses TRBV7-8 with TRBJ1-5; D might be TRBD1 (6 bases). CDR1 and CDR2 (germline): SGHVS, FQNEAQ. Between the trimmed V and J ends, which lost 4 bases and 2 bases, there was a span of 12 bases. The CDR3 is 15 residues long. This chain's CDR3 is CASSWAGAGNQPQHF. Written as DNA, the CDR3 is TGTGCCAGCAGCTGGGCAGGGGCGGGCAATCAGCCCCAGCATTTT. Variable domain in full (rest from reference TRBV7-8 and TRBJ1-5): GAGVSQSPRYKVAKRGQDVALRCDPISGHVSLFWYQQALGQGPEFLTYFQNEAQLDKSGLPSDRFFAERPEGSVSTLKIQRTQQEDSAVYLCASSWAGAGNQPQHFGDGTRLSIL.

This chain links TRBV30 with TRBJ2-7; possible D gene TRBD1, 6 bases. CDR3 size: 12 residues. V was trimmed by 4 bases and J by 7 bases, leaving 14 bases between them. In germline, CDR1 is GTSNPN, CDR2 SVGIG (reference sequence). CDR3 loop: CAWNSGVREQYF. CDR3 in DNA: TGTGCCTGGAATTCAGGGGTGAGGGAGCAGTACTTC.

This clone occurred once. The CDR3 DNA sequence: TGTGCCAGCAGTTTATCCTTCCCAGGTCACTCTGGAAACACCATATATTTT. It translates to CASSLSFPGHSGNTIYF. The chain has TRBV27 and TRBJ1-3; D is ambiguous. Germline V CDR1 and CDR2: MNHEY, SMNVEV (reference sequence). The CDR3 sequence is 17 residues long. V gave up 0 bases and J gave up 0 bases, with 12 bases separating them.

V and J are TRBV2 and TRBJ2-7, with TRBD1 matching 7 bases. The CDR3 extends over 13 amino acids. With V trimmed by 7 bases and J by 5 bases, 8 bases remained unmatched. Germline CDR1 is SNHLY and CDR2 is FYNNEI. The CDR3 bases are TGTGCCAGCAAGGAGGACAGGTCGCACGAGCAGTACTTC. Encoded protein: CASKEDRSHEQYF.

The gene calls are TRBV15 and TRBJ2-3; TRBD2 matches at 14 bases. This CDR3 has 16 amino acids. Germline V gene data show CDR1 as LNHNV and CDR2 as YYDKDF (reference sequence). V lost 3 bases and J lost 4; bases outside the gene matches: 3. CDR3 DNA: TGTGCCACCAGCAGCGGGACTAGCGGGAGCGCAGATACGCAGTATTTT. This translates into CATSSGTSGSADTQYF. The full variable domain, rest sourced from reference TRBV15 and TRBJ2-3, is DAMVIQNPRYQVTQFGKPVTLSCSQTLNHNVMYWYQQKSSQAPKLLFHYYDKDFNNEADTPDNFQSRRPNTSFCFLDIRSPGLGDTAMYLCATSSGTSGSADTQYFGPGTRLTVL.